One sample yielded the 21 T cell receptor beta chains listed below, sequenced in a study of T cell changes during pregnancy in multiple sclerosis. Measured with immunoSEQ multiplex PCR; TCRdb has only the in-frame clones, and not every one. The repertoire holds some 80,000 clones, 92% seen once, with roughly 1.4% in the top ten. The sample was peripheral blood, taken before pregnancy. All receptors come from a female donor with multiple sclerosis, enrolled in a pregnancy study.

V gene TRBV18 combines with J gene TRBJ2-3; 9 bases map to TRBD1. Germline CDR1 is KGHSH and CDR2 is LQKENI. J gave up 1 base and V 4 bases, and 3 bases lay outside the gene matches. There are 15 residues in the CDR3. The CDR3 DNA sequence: TGTGCCAGCTCACTTCGACAGGGGGGCACAGATACGCAGTATTTT. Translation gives CASSLRQGGTDTQYF.

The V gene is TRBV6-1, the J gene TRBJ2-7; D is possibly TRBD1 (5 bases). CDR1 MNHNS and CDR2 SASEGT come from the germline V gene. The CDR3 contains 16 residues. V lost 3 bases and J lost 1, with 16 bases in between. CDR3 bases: TGTGCCAGCAGTGACCTAGGACAAGGGAAATCCTACGAGCAGTACTTC. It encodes CASSDLGQGKSYEQYF.

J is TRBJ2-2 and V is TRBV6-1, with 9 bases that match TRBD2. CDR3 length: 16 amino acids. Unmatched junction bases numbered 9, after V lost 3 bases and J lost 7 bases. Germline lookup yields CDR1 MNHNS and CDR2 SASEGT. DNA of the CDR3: TGTGCCAGCAGTGATTTTCGGGCGGGGGGGCGCGGGGAGCTGTTTTTT. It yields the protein CASSDFRAGGRGELFF.

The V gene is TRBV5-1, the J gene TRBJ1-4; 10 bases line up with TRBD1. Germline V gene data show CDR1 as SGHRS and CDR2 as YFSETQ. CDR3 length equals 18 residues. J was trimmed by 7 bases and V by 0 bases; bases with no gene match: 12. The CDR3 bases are TGCGCCAGCAGCTTGGTCCCGGGACAGGGGTCCGGCGGTGAAAAACTGTTTTTT. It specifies CASSLVPGQGSGGEKLFF.

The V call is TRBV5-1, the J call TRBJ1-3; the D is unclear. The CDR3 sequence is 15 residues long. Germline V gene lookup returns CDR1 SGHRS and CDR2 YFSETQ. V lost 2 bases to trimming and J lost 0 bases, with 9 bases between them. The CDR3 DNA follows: TGCGCCAGCAGCTTCGACTTTTACTCTGGAAACACCATATATTTT. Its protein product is CASSFDFYSGNTIYF.

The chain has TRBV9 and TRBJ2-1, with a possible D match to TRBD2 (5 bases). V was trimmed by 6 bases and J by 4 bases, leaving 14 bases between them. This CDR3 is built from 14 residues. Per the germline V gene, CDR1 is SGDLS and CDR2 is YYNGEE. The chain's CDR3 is CASTPEAAYNEQFF. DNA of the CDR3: TGTGCCAGCACCCCGGAGGCAGCTTACAATGAGCAGTTCTTC.

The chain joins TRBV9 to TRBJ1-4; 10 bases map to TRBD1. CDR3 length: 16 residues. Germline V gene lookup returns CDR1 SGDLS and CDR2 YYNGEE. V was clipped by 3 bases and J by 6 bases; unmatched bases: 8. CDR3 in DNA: TGTGCCAGCAGCGCCCGGGACAGGGGCCTGGATGAAAAACTGTTTTTT. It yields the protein CASSARDRGLDEKLFF. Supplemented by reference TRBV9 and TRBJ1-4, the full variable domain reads DSGVTQTPKHLITATGQRVTLRCSPRSGDLSVYWYQQSLDQGLQFLIQYYNGEERAKGNILERFSAQQFPDLHSELNLSSLELGDSALYFCASSARDRGLDEKLFFGSGTQLSVL.

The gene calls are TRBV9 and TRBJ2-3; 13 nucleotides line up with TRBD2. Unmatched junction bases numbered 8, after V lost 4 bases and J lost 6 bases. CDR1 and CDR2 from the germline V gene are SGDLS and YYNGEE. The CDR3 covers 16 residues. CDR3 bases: TGTGCCAGCAGCCCGAGACTAGCGGGGGGACCGGATACGCAGTATTTT. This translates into CASSPRLAGGPDTQYF.

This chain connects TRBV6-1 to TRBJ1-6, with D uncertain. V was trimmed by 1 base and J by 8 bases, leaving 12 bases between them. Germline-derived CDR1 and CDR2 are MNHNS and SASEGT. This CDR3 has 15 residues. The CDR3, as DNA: TGTGCCAGCAGTGAAGTCGGGAACTCGGATTCACCCCTCCACTTT. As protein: CASSEVGNSDSPLHF.

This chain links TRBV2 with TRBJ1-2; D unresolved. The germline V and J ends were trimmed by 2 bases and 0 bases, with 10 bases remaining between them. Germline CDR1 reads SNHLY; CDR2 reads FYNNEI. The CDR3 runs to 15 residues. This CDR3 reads CASSEKGLANYGYTF. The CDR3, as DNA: TGTGCCAGCAGTGAAAAAGGCCTAGCTAACTATGGCTACACCTTC.

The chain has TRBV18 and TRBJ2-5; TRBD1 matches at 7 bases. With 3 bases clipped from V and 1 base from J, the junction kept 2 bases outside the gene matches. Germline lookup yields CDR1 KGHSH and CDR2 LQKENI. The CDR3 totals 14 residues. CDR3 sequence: CASSPTGPQETQYF. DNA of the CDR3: TGTGCCAGCTCACCGACAGGGCCCCAAGAGACCCAGTACTTC.

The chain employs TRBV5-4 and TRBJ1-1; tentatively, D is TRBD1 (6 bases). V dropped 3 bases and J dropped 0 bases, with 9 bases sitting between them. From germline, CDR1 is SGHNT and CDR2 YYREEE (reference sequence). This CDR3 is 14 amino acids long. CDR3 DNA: TGTGCCAGCAGCTCGGGGACATTGAACACTGAAGCTTTCTTT. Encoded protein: CASSSGTLNTEAFF.

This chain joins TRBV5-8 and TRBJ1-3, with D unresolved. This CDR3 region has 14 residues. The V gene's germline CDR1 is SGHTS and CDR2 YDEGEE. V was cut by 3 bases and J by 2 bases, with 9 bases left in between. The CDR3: CASSSGLTGNTIYF. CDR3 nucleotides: TGTGCCAGCAGCTCAGGACTTACTGGAAACACCATATATTTT.

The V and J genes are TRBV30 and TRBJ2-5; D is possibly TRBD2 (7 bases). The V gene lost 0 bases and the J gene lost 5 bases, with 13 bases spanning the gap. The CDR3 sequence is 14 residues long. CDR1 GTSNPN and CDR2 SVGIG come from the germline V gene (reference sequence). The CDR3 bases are TGTGCCTGGAGTGTCGCGGGGGCAGGGGAGACCCAGTACTTC. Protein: CAWSVAGAGETQYF.

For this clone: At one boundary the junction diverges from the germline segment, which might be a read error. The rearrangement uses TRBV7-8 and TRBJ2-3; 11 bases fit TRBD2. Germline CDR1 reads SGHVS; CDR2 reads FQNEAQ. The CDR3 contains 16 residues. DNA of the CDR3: TGTGCCAACAGCCCCCATAGCGGGGGGGCCAGAGATACGCAGTATTTT. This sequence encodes CANSPHSGGARDTQYF.

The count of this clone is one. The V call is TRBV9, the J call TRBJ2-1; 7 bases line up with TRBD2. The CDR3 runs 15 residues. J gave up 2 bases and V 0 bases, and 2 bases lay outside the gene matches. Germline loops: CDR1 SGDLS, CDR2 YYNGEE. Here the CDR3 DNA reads TGTGCCAGCAGCGTAGCGGGGGGTCCCTACAATGAGCAGTTCTTC. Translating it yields CASSVAGGPYNEQFF.

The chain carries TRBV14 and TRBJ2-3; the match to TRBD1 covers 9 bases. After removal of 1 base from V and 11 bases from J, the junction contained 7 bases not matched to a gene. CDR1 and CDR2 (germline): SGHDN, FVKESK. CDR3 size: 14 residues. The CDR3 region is CASSQVESTGGQYF. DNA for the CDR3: TGTGCCAGCAGCCAAGTAGAGTCGACAGGGGGGCAGTATTTT.

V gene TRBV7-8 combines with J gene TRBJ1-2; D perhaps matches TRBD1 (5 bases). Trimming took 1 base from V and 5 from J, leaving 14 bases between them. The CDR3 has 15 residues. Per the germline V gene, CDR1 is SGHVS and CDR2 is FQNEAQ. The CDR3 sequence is CASSLVEGGGYGYTF. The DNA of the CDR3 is TGTGCCAGCAGCTTAGTAGAAGGTGGGGGGTATGGCTACACCTTC.

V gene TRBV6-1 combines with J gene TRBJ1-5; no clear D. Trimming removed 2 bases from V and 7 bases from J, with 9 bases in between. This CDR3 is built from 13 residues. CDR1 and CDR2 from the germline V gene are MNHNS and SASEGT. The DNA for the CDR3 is TGTGCCAGCAGTGAATTCCCGAGCCAGCCCCAGCATTTT. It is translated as CASSEFPSQPQHF.

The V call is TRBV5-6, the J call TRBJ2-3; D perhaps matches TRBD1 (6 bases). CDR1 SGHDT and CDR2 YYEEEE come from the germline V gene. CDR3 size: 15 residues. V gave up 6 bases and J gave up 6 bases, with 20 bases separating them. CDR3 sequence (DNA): TGTGCCAGCACCGGATCCGGTCCAGGGGCCGATACGCAGTATTTT. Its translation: CASTGSGPGADTQYF.

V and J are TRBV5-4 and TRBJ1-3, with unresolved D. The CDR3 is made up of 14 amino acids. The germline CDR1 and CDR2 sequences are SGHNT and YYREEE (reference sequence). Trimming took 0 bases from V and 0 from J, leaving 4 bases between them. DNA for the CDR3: TGTGCCAGCAGCTTGGGAGACTCTGGAAACACCATATATTTT. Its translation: CASSLGDSGNTIYF. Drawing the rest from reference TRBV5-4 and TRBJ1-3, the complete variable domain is ETGVTQSPTHLIKTRGQQVTLRCSSQSGHNTVSWYQQALGQGPQFIFQYYREEENGRGNFPPRFSGLQFPNYSSELNVNALELDDSALYLCASSLGDSGNTIYFGEGSWLTVV.